This T cell receptor (beta chain) was obtained from a study of T cell responses to AZD1222 COVID-19 vaccine. Study-wide results and limits: Seropositive at baseline were only six or seven AZD1222 recipients. All repertoire sampling was performed exclusively after the peak T cell response.

CDR1 and CDR2 from the germline V gene are MGHDK and SYGVNS. The CDR3 has 18 residues. With V trimmed by 2 bases and J by 6 bases, 14 bases remained unmatched. In the case of this clone: Antigen specificity is unknown.

Profiled with immunoSEQ multiplex PCR; TCRdb holds only in-frame clones, not every one. The table lists about 130,000 clones, about nine tenths of them singletons, with about 4.5% in the top ten. The source of this sequence is an adult in good health. The sample consisted of peripheral blood, taken on day 0 of MenACWY control vaccination. The V call is TRBV25-1, the J call TRBJ2-3; TRBD2 aligns across 10 bases. The CDR3 region is CASSEIAGGTWGGDTQYF. The CDR3 DNA follows: TGTGCCAGCAGTGAAATAGCGGGAGGAACTTGGGGGGGCGATACGCAGTATTTT.